A single sample is the source of the 20 T cell receptor beta chains below, sequenced in a study of shared clonotypes between healthy human individuals. The repertoire was sequenced with immunoSEQ multiplex PCR; TCRdb's copy has only in-frame clones and lacks some. The table lists over a million clones, roughly 96% of them singletons. Sample: naive CD4+ T cells sorted from blood. Documented subset: CD45RA+ positively selected. The receptors come from a man under 40 in good health.

This sequence joins TRBV7-2 and TRBJ2-4; D tentatively fits TRBD1 or TRBD2 (5 bases each). The CDR3 has 14 residues. Germline V gives CDR1 SGHTA, CDR2 FQGNSA. V was shortened by 4 bases and J by 4 bases, with 11 bases between the two germline ends. Here the CDR3 reads CASSSVGPKNIQYF. DNA of the CDR3: TGTGCCAGCAGCTCAGTGGGACCAAAAAACATTCAGTACTTC.

This clone has just a few counts. The chain joins TRBV9 to TRBJ1-5; D is uncertain. The germline V gene has CDR1 SGDLS and CDR2 YYNGEE. This CDR3 comprises 10 residues. The V and J ends lost 0 bases and 9 bases respectively, with 1 base between them. The DNA of the CDR3 is TGTGCCAGCAGCGTAGGGCCCCAGCATTTT. Encoded protein: CASSVGPQHF.

The gene calls are TRBV5-6 and TRBJ2-7; a possible D gene is TRBD1 (6 bases). This CDR3 contains 15 residues. V was clipped by 4 bases and J by 2 bases, with 16 bases between them. Germline V gene sequence: CDR1 SGHDT, CDR2 YYEEEE. The CDR3 DNA reads TGTGCCAGCAGCGAAGGACAGAACGTAGCCTACGAGCAGTACTTC. This gives the protein CASSEGQNVAYEQYF.

The CDR3 is CAWSLVSGWEQYF. The CDR3 DNA reads TGTGCCTGGAGTCTTGTTTCAGGGTGGGAGCAGTACTTC. The chain has TRBV30 and TRBJ2-7; a possible D gene is TRBD1 (5 bases). This CDR3 is built from 13 residues. Trimming stripped 2 bases from V and 7 bases from J, with 15 bases between. Germline assignment: CDR1 GTSNPN and CDR2 SVGIG (reference sequence).

The rearrangement joins TRBV30 to TRBJ1-1; a weak D match, TRBD1 (5 bases). Per the germline V gene, CDR1 is GTSNPN and CDR2 is SVGIG (reference sequence). Trimming pared 3 bases from V and 0 bases from J, leaving 23 bases between. The CDR3 extends over 18 amino acids. The chain's CDR3 is CAWRGSPGTATMNTEAFF. CDR3 sequence (DNA): TGTGCCTGGAGGGGTAGCCCCGGGACTGCCACTATGAACACTGAAGCTTTCTTT.

This chain's CDR3 is CASSSGRFSNQPQHF. CDR3 nucleotide sequence: TGTGCCAGCAGCAGTGGCCGGTTTAGCAATCAGCCCCAGCATTTT. This sequence joins TRBV6-5 and TRBJ1-5, with no clear D. Per germline, CDR1 MNHEY and CDR2 SVGAGI. V was clipped by 6 bases and J by 0 bases, with 12 bases between them. There are 15 residues in the CDR3.

The rearrangement uses TRBV11-1 and TRBJ2-1; 11 nucleotides align to TRBD2. In germline, CDR1 is SGHAT, CDR2 FQDESV (reference sequence). Trimming at V came to 4 bases and at J to 3 bases, leaving 2 bases not matched to a gene. The CDR3 spans 15 residues. The CDR3 here is CASSSGTSGYNEQFF. The CDR3 coding sequence is TGTGCCAGCAGCTCAGGGACTAGCGGCTACAATGAGCAGTTCTTC.

The rearrangement joins TRBV14 to TRBJ2-3; 9 positions agree with TRBD1. Trimming removed 4 bases from V and 2 bases from J; junction bases left unmatched: 7. The length of the CDR3 is 16 residues. CDR1 and CDR2 (germline): SGHDN, FVKESK. The chain's CDR3 is CASSRRGDRATDTQYF. Here the CDR3 DNA reads TGTGCCAGCAGCCGCCGCGGGGACAGGGCCACAGATACGCAGTATTTT.

The chain uses TRBV21-1 and TRBJ1-2. TRBV21-1 is labeled a pseudogene. The CDR3 runs to 14 residues. This CDR3 reads CASSKKWTGGRGDF. The CDR3, as DNA: TGTGCCAGCAGCAAAAAATGGACAGGCGGCCGGGGGGACTTC.

The CDR3 loop is CASSAGGHHYTDTQYF. The DNA for the CDR3 is TGTGCCAGCAGCGCGGGAGGACATCACTACACAGATACGCAGTATTTT. The V call is TRBV9, the J call TRBJ2-3, with 7 positions matching TRBD2. V shed 3 bases and J 2 bases; nucleotides not matched to a gene: 9. CDR1 SGDLS and CDR2 YYNGEE come from the germline V gene. The CDR3 is 16 amino acids.

The chain is built from TRBV5-6 and TRBJ2-7, with 7 nucleotides matching TRBD2. Germline V lookup: CDR1 SGHDT, CDR2 YYEEEE. This CDR3 is built from 14 residues. With V trimmed by 4 bases and J by 8 bases, 12 bases remained unmatched. For the CDR3, the DNA is TGTGCCAGCAGCCCCGTGGCGGGAGTATCTAAGCAGTACTTC. This gives the protein CASSPVAGVSKQYF.

The chain has TRBV11-2 and TRBJ1-1; no reliable D call. This CDR3 is 15 amino acids long. Between the trimmed V and J ends, which lost 5 bases and 4 bases, there was a span of 17 bases. Germline V gene data show CDR1 as SGHAT and CDR2 as FQNNGV. The CDR3 region is CASSRGSGGGTEAFF. As DNA, the CDR3 is TGTGCCAGCAGCCGAGGATCTGGAGGTGGCACTGAAGCTTTCTTT. The whole variable domain, remainder taken from reference TRBV11-2 and TRBJ1-1, is EAGVAQSPRYKIIEKRQSVAFWCNPISGHATLYWYQQILGQGPKLLIQFQNNGVVDDSQLPKDRFSAERLKGVDSTLKIQPAKLEDSAVYLCASSRGSGGGTEAFFGQGTRLTVV.

This clone was detected only once. The genes are TRBV20-1 and TRBJ2-2; possibly TRBD1 or TRBD2 for D (5 bases each). The CDR3 runs to 11 residues. Germline-derived CDR1 and CDR2 are DFQATT and SNEGSKA (reference sequence). Trimming stripped 3 bases from V and 13 bases from J, with 12 bases between. The CDR3 DNA follows: TGCAGTGCTAGGACCCGGGACGCGCTGTTTTTT. Its translation: CSARTRDALFF.

The chain recombines TRBV5-8 with TRBJ2-7; 10 positions agree with TRBD2. CDR3 length equals 16 residues. Germline V gene data show CDR1 as SGHTS and CDR2 as YDEGEE. Trimming at V came to 2 bases and at J to 6 bases, leaving 11 bases not matched to a gene. The CDR3 loop reads CASSFSSGSKFGEQYF. The DNA for the CDR3 is TGTGCCAGCAGCTTCTCTAGCGGGAGTAAATTTGGCGAGCAGTACTTC.

The V and J genes are TRBV9 and TRBJ2-1; possibly TRBD1 for D (6 bases). The CDR3 consists of 15 residues. In germline, CDR1 is SGDLS, CDR2 YYNGEE. The V and J ends lost 1 base and 4 bases respectively, with 12 bases between them. The CDR3 region has the DNA TGTGCCAGCAGCGTATTAGGGGGTGGATACAATGAGCAGTTCTTC. This encodes CASSVLGGGYNEQFF.

About this clone: At the DNA level, this CDR3 is encoded by other sequences in the same sample as well. V and J are TRBV10-1 and TRBJ1-1, with D hard to call. The CDR3 spans 12 residues. The germline V gene has CDR1 WNHNN and CDR2 SYGVQD (reference sequence). Deletions cut 3 bases from V and 1 base from J, with 3 bases between. Here the CDR3 reads CASSERNTEAFF. The CDR3 DNA is TGCGCCAGCAGTGAAAGGAACACTGAAGCTTTCTTT.

This chain joins TRBV6-1 and TRBJ2-3; 7 bases map to TRBD1. Unmatched junction bases numbered 6, after V lost 4 bases and J lost 2 bases. This CDR3 has 15 residues. Germline assignment: CDR1 MNHNS and CDR2 SASEGT. CDR3 bases: TGTGCCAGCAGTGGTACAGGGGACCCCACAGATACGCAGTATTTT. Its protein is CASSGTGDPTDTQYF.

V gene TRBV28 combines with J gene TRBJ2-5; possible D gene TRBD2, 5 bases. The CDR3 covers 15 residues. The V gene lost 4 bases and the J gene lost 5 bases, with 17 bases spanning the gap. Germline V gene data show CDR1 as MDHEN and CDR2 as SYDVKM. The CDR3 coding sequence is TGTGCCAGCAGTTCCCGAGGTTGGCCGGGGGAGACCCAGTACTTC. Amino acids: CASSSRGWPGETQYF.

CDR3 nucleotides: TGTGCCAGCAGCGTAGTACCAGGGAGCTACACCTTC. This encodes CASSVVPGSYTF. The chain uses TRBV9 and TRBJ1-2; possibly TRBD1 for D (5 bases). Germline CDR1 and CDR2: SGDLS and YYNGEE. The V and J ends lost 0 bases and 9 bases respectively, with 9 bases between them. The length of the CDR3 is 12 residues.

The chain combines TRBV7-2 with TRBJ1-5; perhaps TRBD1 as D (5 bases). Germline-derived CDR1 and CDR2 are SGHTA and FQGNSA. The CDR3 extends over 17 amino acids. V was clipped by 1 base and J by 0 bases, with 13 bases between them. The CDR3 is CASSLGQNKLSNQPQHF. CDR3 DNA sequence: TGTGCCAGCAGCTTAGGACAGAATAAACTTAGCAATCAGCCCCAGCATTTT.